The sequence of this TCR beta chain was determined in a study of blood T cell repertoires in COVID-19. The CDR3 spans 16 residues. CDR1 and CDR2 from the germline V gene are LNHDA and SQIVND (reference sequence). Trimming removed 5 bases from V and 0 bases from J; junction bases left unmatched: 7. This clone was recorded only once. The repertoire was sequenced with immunoSEQ multiplex PCR; TCRdb's copy has only in-frame clones and lacks some. The table lists about 150,000 clones, about 85% of them singletons. The specimen was peripheral blood. V is TRBV19 and J is TRBJ2-5, with 9 positions matching TRBD1. The origin of this receptor is a human donor with acute or convalescent COVID-19. The donor label of this sample is uncertain. The DNA of the CDR3 is TGTGCCAGTAGTCGCTACCGGGACAGGGACCAAGAGACCCAGTACTTC. This translates into CASSRYRDRDQETQYF.